The rows below give T cell receptor beta chains drawn from one sample of a study of blood T cell repertoires in COVID-19. Libraries were prepared by immunoSEQ multiplex PCR; TCRdb keeps only in-frame clonotypes and omits some of them. The data contain 220,000 or so clones, approximately 81% of them singletons. Source material: peripheral blood. These receptors all come from a woman at least 80 years old with acute or convalescent COVID-19. Both conserved end residues are part of each CDR3. D genes are given only for firm matches. Clone size is stated in some rows and not others, as once, few, many or a class when expanded.

NA,TRBJ1-6,NA,TRBV2,15,CASSRDTGGNSPLHF,TGTGCCAGCAGCCGGGACACCGGGGGGAATTCACCCCTCCACTTT
NA,TRBJ2-1,NA,TRBV9,16,CASSSTGSSSYNEQFF,TGTGCCAGCAGCTCTACAGGATCCAGCTCCTACAATGAGCAGTTCTTC
NA,TRBJ1-1,TRBD1,TRBV4-2,14,CASSEGQTNTEAFF,TGTGCCAGCAGCGAGGGACAGACGAACACTGAAGCTTTCTTT
few,TRBJ2-1,TRBD1,TRBV5-4,15,CASSWDRASYNEQFF,TGTGCCAGCAGCTGGGACAGGGCCTCCTACAATGAGCAGTTCTTC
once,TRBJ2-5,NA,TRBV28,14,CASSFTGLQETQYF,TGTGCCAGCAGTTTCACAGGGCTCCAAGAGACCCAGTACTTC
NA,TRBJ2-2,TRBD1,TRBV7-7,14,CASSRQGVAGELFF,TGTGCTAGCAGCAGACAGGGGGTCGCCGGGGAGCTGTTTTTT
NA,TRBJ2-1,NA,TRBV2,16,CASSLQAGRSYNEQFF,TGTGCCAGCAGCCTTCAGGCAGGGCGCTCCTACAATGAGCAGTTCTTC
few,TRBJ1-2,TRBD1,TRBV6-4,14,CASSDGGQDYGYTF,TGTGCCAGCAGCGATGGGGGACAGGACTATGGCTACACCTTC
NA,TRBJ2-2,NA,TRBV19,13,CASTNVNTGELFF,TGTGCCAGTACTAACGTAAACACCGGGGAGCTGTTTTTT
NA,TRBJ2-6,TRBD1,TRBV4-2,17,CASSQAQGASGANVLTF,TGTGCCAGCAGCCAGGCACAGGGGGCCTCTGGGGCCAACGTCCTGACTTTC
NA,TRBJ1-4,TRBD1,TRBV7-9,12,CASSPRSTGLFF,TGTGCCAGCAGCCCACGATCGACAGGGCTGTTTTTT